This passage covers 17 T cell receptor beta chains from one sample sequenced in a study of graft-versus-host responses after intestinal transplantation. Some clones are missing from TCRdb's copy, which holds only in-frame ones; the method was immunoSEQ multiplex PCR. The sample lists about 40,000 clones; nearly 90% were seen once. The source was PBMCs, collected about 270 days after transplant. The receptors here all came from a human patient who received an intestinal transplant, so some T cells may come from the graft donor.

The rearrangement joins TRBV19 to TRBJ2-7, with TRBD1 matching over 9 bases. The V gene end was trimmed by 5 bases and the J gene end by 6 bases; junction bases not matched to a gene: 8. This CDR3 comprises 14 residues. From germline, CDR1 is LNHDA and CDR2 SQIVND (reference sequence). DNA for the CDR3: TGTGCCAGTAGTTGGGGACAGGGAGCTGGCGAGCAGTACTTC. Translation: CASSWGQGAGEQYF.

The chain uses TRBV18 and TRBJ2-5; D is tentatively TRBD1 or TRBD2 (7 bases each). CDR1 and CDR2 from the germline V gene are KGHSH and LQKENI. V gave up 3 bases and J gave up 5 bases, with 19 bases separating them. The CDR3 runs to 16 residues. DNA for the CDR3: TGTGCCAGCTCACCCCAGAAGACTAGCAGGGGGGAGACCCAGTACTTC. Translated: CASSPQKTSRGETQYF.

The rearrangement uses TRBV19 and TRBJ2-5; D is possibly TRBD2 (7 bases). V was cut by 5 bases and J by 3 bases, with 16 bases left in between. Germline CDR1 LNHDA, CDR2 SQIVND (reference sequence). CDR3 length: 15 amino acids. CDR3: CASSDQGGGEETQYF. The CDR3 region has the DNA TGTGCCAGTAGTGACCAAGGAGGGGGGGAAGAGACCCAGTACTTC.

The chain joins TRBV10-3 to TRBJ2-3; the match to TRBD2 covers 7 bases. The CDR3 loop spans 15 amino acids. Germline V gives CDR1 ENHRY, CDR2 SYGVKD. The V segment lost 7 bases and the J segment 0 bases; nucleotides outside the gene matches: 7. The CDR3 DNA follows: TGTGCCATCAACACGATCGGGGGGAGCACAGATACGCAGTATTTT. Its protein is CAINTIGGSTDTQYF.

The V and J genes are TRBV6-9 and TRBJ1-1; D remains unclear. The CDR3 spans 10 residues. V gave up 5 bases and J gave up 7 bases, with 5 bases separating them. Germline V CDR1 and CDR2: MNHGY, SVAAGI. CDR3 region: CASSRGEAFF. The CDR3 DNA follows: TGTGCCAGCAGTCGGGGTGAAGCTTTCTTT.

The chain carries TRBV2 and TRBJ2-2; D might be TRBD2 (5 bases). Looked up from germline, CDR1 is SNHLY and CDR2 is FYNNEI. The V end lost 6 bases, the J end lost 7 bases, and 12 bases lay between the germline ends. The CDR3 is made up of 13 amino acids. CDR3: CASRRPGYGELFF. CDR3 DNA: TGTGCCAGCAGGCGTCCGGGGTACGGGGAGCTGTTTTTT.

V is TRBV4-2 and J is TRBJ2-3, with 12 positions matching TRBD2. Trimming cost V 4 bases and J 4 bases; bases outside gene matches: 0. Germline V CDR1 and CDR2: LGHNA, YNFKEQ. The CDR3 runs to 14 residues. The CDR3 loop reads CASSPSGGADTQYF. As DNA, the CDR3 is TGTGCCAGCAGCCCTAGCGGGGGGGCAGATACGCAGTATTTT.

This clone showed up just once. This chain connects TRBV5-4 to TRBJ1-5, with 8 bases fitting TRBD1. The V gene's germline CDR1 is SGHNT and CDR2 YYREEE (reference sequence). The junction had 5 bases not matched to a gene; V was cut back by 0 bases and J by 9 bases. The CDR3 loop spans 14 amino acids. The CDR3 region has the DNA TGTGCCAGCAGCTTGGACAGGGGGAGTGGGCCCCAGCATTTT. It yields the protein CASSLDRGSGPQHF.

In this sample, this clone turned up a few times. The chain is built from TRBV4-2 and TRBJ1-1, with D maybe TRBD1 (5 bases). Germline V gene sequence: CDR1 LGHNA, CDR2 YNFKEQ. V was cut by 5 bases and J by 6 bases, with 22 bases left in between. This CDR3 comprises 16 residues. For the CDR3, the DNA is TGTGCCAGCAGCTTGGTCCGGGGCGACAAGAGGCCTGAAGCTTTCTTT. Translating it yields CASSLVRGDKRPEAFF.

The J gene is TRBJ2-3, the V gene TRBV21-1; the D call in the table, TRBD2, was not verified against the DNA. TRBV21-1 is a pseudogene segment. This CDR3 is built from 16 residues. The CDR3 DNA follows: TGTGCCAGCAGCTTTCTAAAGAGGATTCCCACAGATACGCAGTATTTT. Protein sequence: CASSFLKRIPTDTQYF.

J is TRBJ1-2 and V is TRBV4-1; D not resolved. The CDR3 is 18 residues long. Trimming took off 0 bases at V and 4 bases at J, with 21 bases between the two ends. In germline, CDR1 is MGHRA, CDR2 YSYEKL. CDR3 nucleotides: TGCGCCAGCAGCCAAGAACTAACGCAGAAGAACTCGGGCTATGGCTACACCTTC. This translates into CASSQELTQKNSGYGYTF.

In its sample, this clone was seen once. The chain joins TRBV9 to TRBJ2-1, with 12 bases fitting TRBD2. Germline trimming cut 1 base from V and 2 bases from J; bases unmatched to any gene: 1. The CDR3 consists of 16 residues. Germline lookup yields CDR1 SGDLS and CDR2 YYNGEE. The CDR3 region has the DNA TGTGCCAGCAGCGTACTAGCGGGGGGGCCCTACAATGAGCAGTTCTTC. Its protein is CASSVLAGGPYNEQFF.

The chain is built from TRBV2 and TRBJ2-7, with D perhaps matching TRBD1 or TRBD2 (5 bases each). V lost 3 bases and J lost 2, with 14 bases in between. This CDR3 has 15 amino acids. The germline CDR1 and CDR2 sequences are SNHLY and FYNNEI. The CDR3 reads CASSEVGVVTYEQYF. The DNA for the CDR3 is TGTGCCAGCAGTGAGGTGGGGGTCGTTACCTACGAGCAGTACTTC.

The chain has TRBV7-9 and TRBJ1-2, with D uncertain. This CDR3 comprises 14 residues. V lost 7 bases to trimming and J lost 8 bases, with 20 bases between them. The germline V gene has CDR1 SEHNR and CDR2 FQNEAQ (reference sequence). In DNA form, the CDR3 reads TGTGCCAGCAAGGATAGTTTGGCCCTAGGCGGCTACACCTTC. Residues: CASKDSLALGGYTF.

V gene TRBV6-6 combines with J gene TRBJ1-6; 7 bases agree with TRBD1. Looked up from germline, CDR1 is MNHNY and CDR2 is SVGAGI (reference sequence). The CDR3 is 14 residues long. V trimming: 6 bases; J trimming: 7 bases; junction bases outside the gene matches: 6. CDR3 DNA: TGTGCCAGCAGCCCCACAGGGGAAAATTCACCCCTCCACTTT. It is translated as CASSPTGENSPLHF.

J is TRBJ2-6 and V is TRBV5-6; maybe TRBD1 (6 bases). V lost 3 bases and J lost 4, with 14 bases in between. This CDR3 is built from 16 residues. Germline-derived CDR1 and CDR2 are SGHDT and YYEEEE. In nucleotides, the CDR3 is TGTGCCAGCAGCTACAACAGGGTAGCAGGGGCCAACGTCCTGACTTTC. It yields the protein CASSYNRVAGANVLTF.

The chain links TRBV19 to TRBJ2-4; 10 nucleotides align to TRBD1. Germline V gives CDR1 LNHDA, CDR2 SQIVND (reference sequence). V lost 6 bases, J lost 4 bases, and 3 bases stayed unmatched. This CDR3 has 14 residues. CDR3 bases: TGTGCCAGTAGCTGGACAGGGGGGAAAAACATTCAGTACTTC. Translating it yields CASSWTGGKNIQYF.